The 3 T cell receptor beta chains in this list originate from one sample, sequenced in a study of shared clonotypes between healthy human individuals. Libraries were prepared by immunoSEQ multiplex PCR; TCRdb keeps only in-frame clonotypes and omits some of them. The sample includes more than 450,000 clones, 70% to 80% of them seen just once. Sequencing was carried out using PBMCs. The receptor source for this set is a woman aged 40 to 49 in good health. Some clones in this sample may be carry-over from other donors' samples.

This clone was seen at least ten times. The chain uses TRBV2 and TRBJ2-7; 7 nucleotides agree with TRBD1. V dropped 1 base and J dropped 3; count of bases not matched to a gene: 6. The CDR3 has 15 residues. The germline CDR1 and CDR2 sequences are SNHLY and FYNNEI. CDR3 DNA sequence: TGTGCCAGCAGTGAAGGATGGGACAGAAACTACGAGCAGTACTTC. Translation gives CASSEGWDRNYEQYF.

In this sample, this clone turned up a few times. CDR3 nucleotides: TGTGCCAGCAGCGTAGGAGACACTGAAGCTTTCTTT. Residues: CASSVGDTEAFF. This chain connects TRBV9 to TRBJ1-1; D unresolved. This CDR3 contains 12 residues. V lost 0 bases and J 3 bases, leaving 3 bases between the germline ends. Germline V gene sequence: CDR1 SGDLS, CDR2 YYNGEE.

The CDR3 protein is CASSLGQRSYEQYF. The CDR3 nucleotides read TGTGCCAGCAGCTTGGGACAAAGATCCTACGAGCAGTACTTC. The chain combines TRBV5-4 with TRBJ2-7; D gene ambiguous. The V gene's germline CDR1 is SGHNT and CDR2 YYREEE (reference sequence). The germline V and J ends were trimmed by 0 bases and 1 base, with 8 bases remaining between them. The CDR3 consists of 14 residues.